The sequence of this TCR beta chain was determined in a study of T cell responses to AZD1222 COVID-19 vaccine. Across the whole study: Second-dose intervals near 4 or 12 weeks were combined.

Looked up from germline, CDR1 is GTSNPN and CDR2 is SVGIG (reference sequence). This CDR3 comprises 10 residues. Deletions cut 3 bases from V and 3 bases from J, with 3 bases between. General study findings and limits: In the spike-specific TCR repertoire, nearly half reportedly target unmutated variant regions. White British ancestry dominated among donors, who included more females, and clonal diversity was possibly underestimated.

Measured with immunoSEQ multiplex PCR; TCRdb has only the in-frame clones, and not every one. The sample records roughly 180,000 clones, around 87% being singletons. Details on this clone: Its antigen is unknown.

This receptor was identified in an adult in good health. The sequences come from peripheral blood, collected on day 0 of AZD1222 vaccination. The chain joins TRBV30 to TRBJ2-7; no clear D gene. DNA for the CDR3: TGTGCCTGGAGGAACTACGAGCAGTACTTC. It is translated as CAWRNYEQYF.